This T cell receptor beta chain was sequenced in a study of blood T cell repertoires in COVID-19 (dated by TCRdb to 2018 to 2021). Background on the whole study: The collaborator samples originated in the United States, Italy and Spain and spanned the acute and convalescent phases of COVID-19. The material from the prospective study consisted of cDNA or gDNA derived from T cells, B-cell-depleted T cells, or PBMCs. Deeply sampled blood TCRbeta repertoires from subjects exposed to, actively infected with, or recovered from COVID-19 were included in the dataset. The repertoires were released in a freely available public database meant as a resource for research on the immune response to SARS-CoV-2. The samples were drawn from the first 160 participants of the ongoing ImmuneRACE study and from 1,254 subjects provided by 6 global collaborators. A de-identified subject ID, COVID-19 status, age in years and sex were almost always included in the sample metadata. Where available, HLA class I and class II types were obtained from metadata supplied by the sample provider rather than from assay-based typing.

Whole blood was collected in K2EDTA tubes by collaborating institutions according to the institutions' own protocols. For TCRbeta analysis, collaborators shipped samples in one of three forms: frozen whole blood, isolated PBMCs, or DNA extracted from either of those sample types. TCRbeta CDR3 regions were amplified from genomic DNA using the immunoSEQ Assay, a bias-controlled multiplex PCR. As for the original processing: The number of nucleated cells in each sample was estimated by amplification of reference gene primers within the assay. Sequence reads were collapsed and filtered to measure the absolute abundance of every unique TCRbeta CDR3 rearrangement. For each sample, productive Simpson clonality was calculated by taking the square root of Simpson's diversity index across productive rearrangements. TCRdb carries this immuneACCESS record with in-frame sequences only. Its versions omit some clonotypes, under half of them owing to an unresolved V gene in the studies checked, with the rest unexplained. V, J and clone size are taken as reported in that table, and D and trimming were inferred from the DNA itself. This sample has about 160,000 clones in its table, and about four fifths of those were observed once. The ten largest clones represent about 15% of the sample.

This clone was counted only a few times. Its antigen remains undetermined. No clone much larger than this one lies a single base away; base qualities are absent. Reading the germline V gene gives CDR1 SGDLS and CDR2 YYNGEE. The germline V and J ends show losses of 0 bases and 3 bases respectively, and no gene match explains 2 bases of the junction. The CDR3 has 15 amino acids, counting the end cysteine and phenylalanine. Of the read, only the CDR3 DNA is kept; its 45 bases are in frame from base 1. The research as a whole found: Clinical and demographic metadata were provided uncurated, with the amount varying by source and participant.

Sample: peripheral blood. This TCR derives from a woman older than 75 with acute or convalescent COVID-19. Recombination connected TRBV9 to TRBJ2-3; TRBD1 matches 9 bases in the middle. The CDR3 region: CASSVVGQGTDTQYF. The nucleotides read TGTGCCAGCAGCGTAGTGGGACAGGGAACAGATACGCAGTATTTT. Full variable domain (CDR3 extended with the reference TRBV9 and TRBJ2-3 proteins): DSGVTQTPKHLITATGQRVTLRCSPRSGDLSVYWYQQSLDQGLQFLIQYYNGEERAKGNILERFSAQQFPDLHSELNLSSLELGDSALYFCASSVVGQGTDTQYFGPGTRLTVL.